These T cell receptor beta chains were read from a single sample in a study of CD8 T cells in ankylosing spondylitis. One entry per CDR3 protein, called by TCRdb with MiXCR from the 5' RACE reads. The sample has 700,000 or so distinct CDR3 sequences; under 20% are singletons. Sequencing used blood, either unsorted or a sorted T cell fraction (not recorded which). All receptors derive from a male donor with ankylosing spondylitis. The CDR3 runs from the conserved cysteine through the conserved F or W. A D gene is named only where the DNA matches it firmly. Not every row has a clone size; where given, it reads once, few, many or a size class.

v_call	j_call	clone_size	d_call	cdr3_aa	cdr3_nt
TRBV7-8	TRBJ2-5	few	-	CASSRNFITTPKETQYF	TGTGCCAGCAGCAGGAATTTCATAACTACCCCGAAAGAGACCCAGTACTTC
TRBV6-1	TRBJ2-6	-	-	CASSPPRSGANVLTF	TGTGCCAGCAGCCCCCCCCGCTCTGGGGCCAACGTCCTGACTTTC
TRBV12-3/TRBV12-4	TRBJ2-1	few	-	CASSPSSREQFF	TGTGCCAGCAGCCCTTCTAGCAGAGAGCAGTTCTTC
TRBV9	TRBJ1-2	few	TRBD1	CASSLSLDRPDGYTF	TGTGCCAGCAGCTTAAGCCTGGACAGGCCGGATGGCTACACCTTC
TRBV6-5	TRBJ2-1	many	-	CASSWGDEQFF	TGTGCCAGCAGTTGGGGGGATGAGCAGTTCTTC
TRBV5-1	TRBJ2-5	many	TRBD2	CASSQPGLAGPKRETQYF	TGCGCCAGCAGCCAGCCGGGACTAGCGGGACCTAAGAGGGAGACCCAGTACTTC
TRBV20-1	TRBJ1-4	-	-	CSARVGDSGEKLFF	TGCAGTGCTAGAGTTGGTGACTCGGGGGAAAAACTGTTTTTT
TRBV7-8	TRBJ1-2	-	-	CASSFPGVPYGYTF	TGTGCCAGCAGCTTCCCCGGAGTTCCTTATGGCTACACCTTC
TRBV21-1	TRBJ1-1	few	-	CASSKGGDWNTEAFF	TGTGCCAGCAGCAAAGGGGGGGACTGGAACACTGAAGCTTTCTTT
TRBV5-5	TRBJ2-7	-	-	CASSLVPLYEQYF	TGTGCCAGCAGCTTGGTTCCGTTATACGAGCAGTACTTC
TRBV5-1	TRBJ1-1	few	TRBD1	CASSFWTGYTEAFF	TGCGCCAGCAGCTTCTGGACAGGGTACACTGAAGCTTTCTTT
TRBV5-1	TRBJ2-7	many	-	CASSLGQNSYEQYF	TGTGCCAGCAGTTTGGGCCAGAACTCCTACGAGCAGTACTTC
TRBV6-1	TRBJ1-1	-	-	CASSGRGPTQWVNTEAFF	TGTGCCAGCAGTGGAAGGGGTCCGACACAATGGGTGAACACTGAAGCTTTCTTT
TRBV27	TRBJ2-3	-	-	CASSPSGYDTDTQYF	TGTGCCAGCAGCCCGTCGGGTTACGACACAGATACGCAGTATTTT
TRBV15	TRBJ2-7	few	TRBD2	CATTASSGDSYEQYF	TGTGCCACTACCGCCTCTAGCGGGGACTCCTACGAGCAGTACTTC
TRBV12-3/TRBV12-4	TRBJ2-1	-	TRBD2	CASSALAGRGGGQFF	TGTGCCAGCAGCGCCCTAGCGGGAAGGGGGGGAGGGCAGTTCTTC
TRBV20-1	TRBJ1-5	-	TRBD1	CSAQTGGGNQPQHF	TGCAGTGCTCAGACAGGGGGCGGCAATCAGCCCCAGCATTTT
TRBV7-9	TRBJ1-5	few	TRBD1	CASSQQGDNQPQHF	TGTGCCAGCAGCCAACAGGGGGACAATCAGCCCCAGCATTTT
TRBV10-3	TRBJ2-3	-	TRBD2	CATGRRTDTQYF	TGTGCCACCGGGAGGAGAACAGATACGCAGTATTTT
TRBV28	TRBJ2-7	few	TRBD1	CASSLLSPTGAGYEQYF	TGTGCCAGCAGTTTACTTTCCCCCACAGGGGCTGGATACGAGCAGTACTTC
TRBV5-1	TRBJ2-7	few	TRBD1	CASSFQGQGAYEQYF	TGCGCCAGCAGCTTTCAGGGACAGGGGGCCTACGAGCAGTACTTC
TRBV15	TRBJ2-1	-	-	CATSRATGQGYNEQFF	TGTGCCACCAGCAGAGCCACTGGTCAAGGCTACAATGAGCAGTTCTTC
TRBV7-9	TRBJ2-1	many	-	CASSLVEAEQFF	TGTGCCAGCAGCTTAGTCGAAGCTGAGCAGTTCTTC
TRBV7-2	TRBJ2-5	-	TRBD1	CASSRTGQETQYF	TGTGCCAGCAGCCGGACAGGTCAAGAGACCCAGTACTTC
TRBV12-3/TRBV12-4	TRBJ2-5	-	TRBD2	CASSLLALAGGPDGTQYF	TGTGCCAGCAGTTTGTTGGCACTAGCGGGAGGGCCGGACGGGACCCAGTACTTC
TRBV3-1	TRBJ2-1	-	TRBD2	CASSPTSGEINEQFF	TGTGCCAGCAGCCCAACTAGCGGGGAAATTAATGAGCAGTTCTTC
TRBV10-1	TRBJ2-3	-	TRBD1	CASSESTGGDTQYF	TGCGCCAGCAGTGAGTCGACAGGGGGGGATACGCAGTATTTT
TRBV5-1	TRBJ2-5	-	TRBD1	CASTGTDQETQYF	TGCGCCAGTACTGGGACAGACCAAGAGACCCAGTACTTC
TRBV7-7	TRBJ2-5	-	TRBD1	CASSSGTGRQTQYF	TGTGCTAGCAGCTCCGGGACAGGGAGGCAGACCCAGTACTTC
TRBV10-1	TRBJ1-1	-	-	CASSKDNQNTEAFF	TGCGCCAGCAGTAAAGACAATCAGAACACTGAAGCTTTCTTT
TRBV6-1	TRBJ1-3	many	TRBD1	CASSRGQGRSGNTIYF	TGTGCCAGCAGCCGGGGACAGGGGCGCTCTGGAAACACCATATATTTT
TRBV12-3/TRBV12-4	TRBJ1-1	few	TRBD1	CASSPGTGRLNTEAFF	TGTGCCAGCAGCCCCGGGACAGGGAGACTGAACACTGAAGCTTTCTTT
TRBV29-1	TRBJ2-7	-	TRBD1	CSVLPGQGSSEQYF	TGCAGCGTCTTACCGGGACAGGGGTCCTCCGAGCAGTACTTC
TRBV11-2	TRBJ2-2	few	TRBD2	CASSLDGLGGTGELFF	TGTGCCAGCAGCTTAGATGGCTTGGGGGGGACCGGGGAGCTGTTTTTT
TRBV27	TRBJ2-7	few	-	CASSLSPDTPYEQYF	TGTGCCAGCAGTTTATCGCCGGACACCCCCTACGAGCAGTACTTC
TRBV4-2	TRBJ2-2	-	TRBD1	CASSQDSGTGENGELFF	TGTGCCAGCAGCCAAGACTCGGGGACAGGGGAAAACGGGGAGCTGTTTTTT
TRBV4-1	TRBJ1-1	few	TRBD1	CASSQGQGSTEAFF	TGCGCCAGCAGCCAGGGACAGGGAAGTACTGAAGCTTTCTTT
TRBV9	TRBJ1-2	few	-	CASSVVGGSVYGYTF	TGTGCCAGCAGCGTAGTCGGGGGGTCTGTATATGGCTACACCTTC
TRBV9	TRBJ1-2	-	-	CASSPFFVPTNYGYTF	TGTGCCAGCAGCCCCTTTTTCGTACCCACTAACTATGGCTACACCTTC
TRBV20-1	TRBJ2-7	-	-	CSARSGTEGVHEQYF	TGCAGTGCTAGATCCGGGACCGAAGGGGTCCACGAGCAGTACTTC
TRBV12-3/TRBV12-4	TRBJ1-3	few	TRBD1	CAGGGLLGNTIYF	TGTGCCGGAGGGGGCCTATTAGGAAACACCATATATTTT
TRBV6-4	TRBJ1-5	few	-	CASKERHFSNQPQHF	TGTGCCAGCAAGGAAAGACACTTTAGCAATCAGCCCCAGCATTTT
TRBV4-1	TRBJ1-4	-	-	CASSQGPLRGGYEKLFF	TGCGCCAGCAGCCAAGGTCCCTTGCGGGGGGGGTATGAAAAACTGTTTTTT
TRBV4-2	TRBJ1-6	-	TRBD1	CASSPAGQRHNSPLHF	TGTGCCAGCAGCCCTGCGGGACAGCGACATAATTCACCCCTCCACTTT
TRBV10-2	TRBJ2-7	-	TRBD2	CASRNGGFGQYF	TGCGCCAGCAGGAACGGGGGGTTTGGGCAGTACTTC
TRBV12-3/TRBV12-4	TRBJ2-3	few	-	CASRVSGTDTQYF	TGTGCCAGCAGGGTCTCCGGCACAGATACGCAGTATTTT